This T cell receptor beta chain was sequenced in a study of beta chain features in type 1 diabetes. Whole-study results and caveats: The study notes PCR might favor shorter templates equally in patients and controls.

This clone was seen only a few times. Its specificity is not known. CD4+ cells of the naive, central memory, regulatory and stem cell-like memory types were sorted via CD45RO/CCR7/CD25/CD127/CD95/CD27. As every portion of the isolated RNA was reverse transcribed, the sequencing read expressed TCRB transcripts. Assay used: immunoSEQ multiplex PCR; TCRdb lists only in-frame clones, some missing. Of around 300,000 clones detected, about 10% appear once; the ten largest clones hold 0.015%. The CDR3 sequence is 17 residues long. Trimming shortened V by 0 bases and J by 2 bases, and 15 bases separated the two germline ends. Germline values: CDR1 LNHNV, CDR2 YYDKDF (reference sequence).

Sequenced material: naive CD4+ T cells from blood. This receptor was obtained from a young woman in good health. The gene calls are TRBV15 and TRBJ2-3, with a possible D match to TRBD2 (6 bases). CDR3 sequence: CATSRDRREALTDTQYF. The CDR3 DNA follows: TGTGCCACCAGCAGAGATAGGAGGGAGGCCCTCACAGATACGCAGTATTTT.